The rows below give T cell receptor beta chains drawn from one sample of a study of T cell changes during pregnancy in multiple sclerosis. No antigen is known for these receptors. TCRdb's table, derived via immunoSEQ multiplex PCR, lists solely in-frame clones and lacks some. Of 300 to 400 clones in the sample, around 52% are singletons; the top ten hold about 29%. The sample comprised cultured CD4+ T cells. These receptor sequences come from a female patient with multiple sclerosis, enrolled in a pregnancy study. Some clones in this sample may be carry-over from other donors' samples. CDR3s include the opening cysteine and the closing phenylalanine or tryptophan. The D gene is left open where the match is weak. Size is stated for part of the rows, as once, few or many counts, or as a class when the clone is expanded.

cdr3_aa cdr3_nt d_call j_call v_call clone_size
CASGPGPGQGVTGELFF TGTGCTAGTGGGCCCGGCCCGGGACAGGGGGTGACCGGGGAGCTGTTTTTT TRBD1 TRBJ2-2 TRBV12-5 NA
CASSFSRHTGELFF TGCGCCAGCAGCTTCTCAAGGCACACCGGGGAGCTGTTTTTT NA TRBJ2-2 TRBV5-1 NA
CASSKGLASYNEQFF TGCGCCAGCAGCAAAGGACTAGCATCCTACAATGAGCAGTTCTTC TRBD2 TRBJ2-1 TRBV5-1 large
CARGQGNQPQHF TGTGCCAGAGGACAGGGTAACCAGCCCCAGCATTTT TRBD1 TRBJ1-5 TRBV2 large
CASSQEDRLIYF TGTGCCAGCAGCCAAGAGGACAGGCTCATATATTTT TRBD1 TRBJ1-3 TRBV4-2 NA
CASSTTGTIQYF TGTGCCAGCAGCACTACAGGGACCATTCAGTACTTC NA TRBJ2-4 TRBV7-3 NA
CASSTFLSGRRNTGELFF TGTGCCAGCAGCACCTTTTTGAGCGGGAGGAGGAACACCGGGGAGCTGTTTTTT TRBD2 TRBJ2-2 TRBV11-2 NA
CASSPGQGGLNTIYF TGCGCCAGCAGTCCGGGACAGGGTGGACTAAACACCATATATTTT TRBD1 TRBJ1-3 TRBV10-1 NA
CASSIDVWGGEQYF TGTGCCAGTAGTATAGACGTTTGGGGCGGCGAGCAGTACTTC NA TRBJ2-7 TRBV19 large
CASSLAVRVYNEQFF TGTGCCAGCAGCTTAGCTGTTAGGGTATACAATGAGCAGTTCTTC NA TRBJ2-1 TRBV7-2 NA
CASSSRRGNQPQHF TGTGCCAGCAGTTCCCGGAGGGGGAATCAGCCCCAGCATTTT NA TRBJ1-5 TRBV6-6 once
CASSSIGTSGLWQFF TGTGCCAGCAGTTCCATCGGGACTAGCGGCCTGTGGCAGTTCTTC TRBD2 TRBJ2-1 TRBV6-5 few
CASRLAGNNEQFF TGCGCCAGCAGACTAGCGGGGAACAATGAGCAGTTCTTC TRBD2 TRBJ2-1 TRBV10-2 NA
CASSYSGDRFF TGTGCCAGCAGTTACTCAGGAGACCGGTTCTTC NA TRBJ2-1 TRBV6-6 once
CAIRARGESSNEQFF TGTGCCATCAGAGCGAGGGGGGAGTCCTCCAATGAGCAGTTCTTC NA TRBJ2-1 TRBV10-3 NA
CASSLKKGARTGELFF TGTGCCAGCAGCCTTAAGAAGGGGGCAAGAACCGGGGAGCTGTTTTTT TRBD1 TRBJ2-2 TRBV14 large
CASSARFIGTGGTYEQYF TGTGCCAGCAGTGCCAGATTTATAGGGACAGGGGGGACCTACGAGCAGTACTTC TRBD1 TRBJ2-7 TRBV28 NA
CASSYSDRGQPQHF TGTGCCAGCAGTTACTCCGACAGGGGTCAGCCCCAGCATTTT TRBD1 TRBJ1-5 TRBV6-6 large